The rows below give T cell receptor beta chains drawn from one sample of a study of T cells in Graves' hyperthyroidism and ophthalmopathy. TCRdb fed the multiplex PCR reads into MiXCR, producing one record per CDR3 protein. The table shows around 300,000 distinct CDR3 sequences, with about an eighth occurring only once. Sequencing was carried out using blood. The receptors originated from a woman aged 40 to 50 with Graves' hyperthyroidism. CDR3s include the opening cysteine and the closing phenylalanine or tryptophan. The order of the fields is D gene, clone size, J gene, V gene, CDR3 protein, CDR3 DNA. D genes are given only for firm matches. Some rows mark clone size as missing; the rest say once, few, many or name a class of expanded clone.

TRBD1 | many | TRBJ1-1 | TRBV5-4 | CASSSEGARGPEAFF | TGTGCCAGCAGCTCAGAAGGCGCAAGGGGGCCTGAAGCTTTCTTT
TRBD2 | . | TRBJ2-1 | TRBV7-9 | CASSLRPVGTSGRGFF | TGTGCCAGCAGCTTACGCCCAGTCGGGACTAGCGGGAGGGGGTTCTTC
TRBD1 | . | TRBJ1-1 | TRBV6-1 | CASRDRGGTEAFF | TGTGCCAGCAGGGACAGGGGCGGGACTGAAGCTTTCTTT
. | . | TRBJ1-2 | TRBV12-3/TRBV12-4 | CGSGFAGGKNYGYTF | TGTGGCAGCGGCTTCGCGGGTGGAAAGAACTATGGCTACACCTTC
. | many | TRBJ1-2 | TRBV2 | CASSLHYGYTF | TGTGCCAGCAGTCTACACTATGGCTACACCTTC
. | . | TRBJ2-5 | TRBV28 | CASSSGDPGETQYF | TGTGCCAGCAGTTCCGGGGACCCGGGAGAGACCCAGTACTTC
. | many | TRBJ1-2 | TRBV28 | CATRQGYGYTF | TGTGCCACCCGTCAGGGATATGGCTACACCTTC
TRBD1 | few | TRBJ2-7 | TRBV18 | CASSPGTAVYEQYF | TGTGCCAGCTCACCCGGGACAGCAGTCTACGAGCAGTACTTC
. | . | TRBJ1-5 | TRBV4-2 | CASSQDEGNSNQPQHF | TGTGCCAGCAGCCAAGACGAAGGTAATAGCAATCAGCCCCAGCATTTT
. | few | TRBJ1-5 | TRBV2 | CASSENPNSNQPQHF | TGTGCCAGCAGTGAAAATCCAAATAGCAATCAGCCCCAGCATTTT
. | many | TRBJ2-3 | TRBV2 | CASSEVGRGADTQYF | TGTGCCAGCAGTGAAGTGGGGAGGGGGGCAGATACGCAGTATTTT
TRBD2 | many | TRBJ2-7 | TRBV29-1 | CSVRLAALYEQYF | TGCAGCGTTAGACTAGCGGCCCTCTACGAGCAGTACTTC
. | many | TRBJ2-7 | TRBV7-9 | CASSFLRSYEQYF | TGTGCCAGCAGCTTCTTGCGGTCCTACGAGCAGTACTTC
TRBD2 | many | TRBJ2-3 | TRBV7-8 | CASSARLAGATDTQYF | TGTGCCAGCAGCGCCCGACTAGCGGGAGCGACAGATACGCAGTATTTT
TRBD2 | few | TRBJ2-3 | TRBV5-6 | CAGSSAGGGRGTDTQYF | TGTGCCGGCAGCTCCGCAGGAGGCGGGAGAGGCACAGATACGCAGTATTTT
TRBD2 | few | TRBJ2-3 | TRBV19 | CASSIVVAGGEDTQYF | TGTGCCAGTAGTATTGTTGTTGCGGGAGGAGAGGATACGCAGTATTTT
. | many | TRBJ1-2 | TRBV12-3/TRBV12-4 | CASSLLAYGYTF | TGTGCCAGCAGTTTATTGGCTTATGGCTACACCTTC
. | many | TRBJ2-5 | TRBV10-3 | CAISGYPGRGESQYF | TGTGCCATCAGTGGATACCCAGGGCGTGGGGAGTCCCAGTACTTC
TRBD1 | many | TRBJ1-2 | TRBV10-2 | CASSETGGAYGYTF | TGCGCCAGCAGTGAGACAGGGGGAGCCTATGGCTACACCTTC
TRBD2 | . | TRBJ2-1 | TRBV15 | CATSGGLAGGPNEQFF | TGTGCCACCAGCGGAGGTCTAGCGGGAGGGCCCAATGAGCAGTTCTTC
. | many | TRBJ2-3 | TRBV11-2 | CASSLVPLPPGDTQYF | TGTGCCAGCAGCTTAGTCCCACTACCCCCGGGAGATACGCAGTATTTT
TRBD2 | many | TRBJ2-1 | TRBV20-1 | CSADSGTSGRADYNEQFF | TGCAGTGCTGACTCCGGGACTAGCGGGAGGGCCGATTACAATGAGCAGTTCTTC
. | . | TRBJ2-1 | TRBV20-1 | CSAPKSYNEQFF | TGCAGTGCCCCTAAGAGCTACAATGAGCAGTTCTTC
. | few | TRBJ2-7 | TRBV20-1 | CSARRGGGGDYEQYF | TGCAGTGCTAGACGGGGAGGGGGAGGGGACTACGAGCAGTACTTC
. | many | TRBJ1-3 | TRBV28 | CASSHGQFSGNTIYF | TGTGCCAGCAGTCACGGACAGTTCTCTGGAAACACCATATATTTT
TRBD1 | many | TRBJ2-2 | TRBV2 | CASSDQGVLIGELFF | TGTGCCAGCAGTGATCAGGGGGTGCTCATCGGGGAGCTGTTTTTT
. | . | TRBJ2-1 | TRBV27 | CASSPQQQSYNEQFF | TGTGCCAGCAGTCCCCAACAACAATCCTACAATGAGCAGTTCTTC
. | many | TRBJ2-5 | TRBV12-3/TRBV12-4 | CASSFTTGEKTQYF | TGTGCCAGCAGTTTTACTACCGGGGAGAAGACCCAGTACTTC
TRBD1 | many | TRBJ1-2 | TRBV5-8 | CASRPGTGPRGYTF | TGTGCCAGCAGACCCGGGACAGGACCCCGCGGCTACACCTTC
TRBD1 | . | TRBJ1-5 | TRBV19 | CATLGTGGYQPQHF | TGTGCCACCCTAGGGACAGGGGGTTATCAGCCCCAGCATTTT
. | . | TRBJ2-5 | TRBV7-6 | CASSFSLGNQETQYF | TGTGCCAGCAGCTTTTCTTTGGGGAACCAAGAGACCCAGTACTTC
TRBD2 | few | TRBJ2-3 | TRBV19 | CASSPSGRGDTQYF | TGTGCCAGTAGCCCAAGCGGGAGGGGCGATACGCAGTATTTT
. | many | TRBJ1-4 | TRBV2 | CASSEARGRGTNEKLFF | TGTGCCAGCAGTGAGGCTCGGGGGAGGGGCACTAATGAAAAACTGTTTTTT